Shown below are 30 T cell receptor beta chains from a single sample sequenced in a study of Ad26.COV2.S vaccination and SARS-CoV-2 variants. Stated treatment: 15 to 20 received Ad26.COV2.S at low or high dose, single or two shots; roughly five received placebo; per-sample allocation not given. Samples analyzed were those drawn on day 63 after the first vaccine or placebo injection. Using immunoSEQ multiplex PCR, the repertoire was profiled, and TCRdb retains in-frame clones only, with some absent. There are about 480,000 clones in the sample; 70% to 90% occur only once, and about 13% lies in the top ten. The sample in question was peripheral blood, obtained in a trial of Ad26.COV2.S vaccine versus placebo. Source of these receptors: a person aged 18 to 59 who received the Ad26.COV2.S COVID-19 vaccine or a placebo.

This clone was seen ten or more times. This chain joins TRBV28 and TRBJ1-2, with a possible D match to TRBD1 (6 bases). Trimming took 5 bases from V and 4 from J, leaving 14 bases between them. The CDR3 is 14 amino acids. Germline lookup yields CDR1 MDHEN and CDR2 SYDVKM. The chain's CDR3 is CASSPAGTTYGYTF. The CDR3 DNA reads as TGTGCCAGCAGTCCCGCCGGGACAACCTATGGCTACACCTTC.

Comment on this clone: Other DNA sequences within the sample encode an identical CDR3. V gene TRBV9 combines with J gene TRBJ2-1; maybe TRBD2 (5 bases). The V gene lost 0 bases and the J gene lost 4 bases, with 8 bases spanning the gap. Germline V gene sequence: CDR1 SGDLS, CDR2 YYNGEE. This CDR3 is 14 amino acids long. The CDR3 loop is CASSVGGSYNEQFF. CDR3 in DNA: TGTGCCAGCAGCGTAGGCGGGTCTTACAATGAGCAGTTCTTC.

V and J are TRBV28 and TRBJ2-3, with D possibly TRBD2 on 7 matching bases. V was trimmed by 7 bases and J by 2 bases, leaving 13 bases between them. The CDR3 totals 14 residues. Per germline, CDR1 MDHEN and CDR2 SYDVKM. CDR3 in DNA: TGTGCCAGCACCAAGGGGGGGGCCACAGATACGCAGTATTTT. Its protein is CASTKGGATDTQYF.

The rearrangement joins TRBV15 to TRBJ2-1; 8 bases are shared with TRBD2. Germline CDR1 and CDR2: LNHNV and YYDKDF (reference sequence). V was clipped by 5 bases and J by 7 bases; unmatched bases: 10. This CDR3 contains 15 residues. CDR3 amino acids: CATSYHWRLANEQFF. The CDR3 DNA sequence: TGTGCCACCAGCTACCATTGGCGACTAGCGAATGAGCAGTTCTTC.

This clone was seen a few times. In DNA, the CDR3 is TGTGCCAGTAGTACCCCACTGGGGTTTAGCTATGGCTACACCTTC. Protein sequence: CASSTPLGFSYGYTF. The chain carries TRBV19 and TRBJ1-2; no clear D gene. CDR1 and CDR2 from the germline V gene are LNHDA and SQIVND (reference sequence). The CDR3 spans 15 residues. Trimming left V 4 bases short and J 4 bases short, with 16 bases between.

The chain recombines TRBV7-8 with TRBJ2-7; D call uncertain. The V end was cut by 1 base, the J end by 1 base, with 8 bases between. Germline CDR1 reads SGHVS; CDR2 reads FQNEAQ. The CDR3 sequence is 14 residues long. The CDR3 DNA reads TGTGCCAGCAGCTTAGAAGCAGCTTCCTACGAGCAGTACTTC. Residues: CASSLEAASYEQYF.

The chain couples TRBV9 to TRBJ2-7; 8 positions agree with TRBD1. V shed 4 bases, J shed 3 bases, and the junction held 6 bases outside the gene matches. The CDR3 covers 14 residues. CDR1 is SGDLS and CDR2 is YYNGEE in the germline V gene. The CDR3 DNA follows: TGTGCCAGCAGCCCAGGACAGGGACACTACGAGCAGTACTTC. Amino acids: CASSPGQGHYEQYF.

The chain's CDR3 is CASSLSLNEAFF. In DNA form, the CDR3 reads TGTGCCAGCAGCTTATCCCTTAATGAAGCTTTCTTT. The chain joins TRBV11-2 to TRBJ1-1; D is uncertain. CDR3 size: 12 residues. The germline V and J ends were trimmed by 2 bases and 7 bases, with 8 bases remaining between them. Germline CDR1 SGHAT, CDR2 FQNNGV.

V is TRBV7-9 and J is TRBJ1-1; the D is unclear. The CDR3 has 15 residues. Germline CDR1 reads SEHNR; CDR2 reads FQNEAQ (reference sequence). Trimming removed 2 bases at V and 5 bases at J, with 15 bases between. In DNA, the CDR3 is TGTGCCAGCAGCTTACCAGGAGGACGAGGAACTGAAGCTTTCTTT. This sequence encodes CASSLPGGRGTEAFF.

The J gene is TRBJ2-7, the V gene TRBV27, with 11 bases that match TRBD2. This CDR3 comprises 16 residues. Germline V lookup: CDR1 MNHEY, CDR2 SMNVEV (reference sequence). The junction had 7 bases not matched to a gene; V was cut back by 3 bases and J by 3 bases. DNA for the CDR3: TGTGCCAGCAGTTTCAAACCGGGACTAGCGGACTACGAGCAGTACTTC. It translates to CASSFKPGLADYEQYF.

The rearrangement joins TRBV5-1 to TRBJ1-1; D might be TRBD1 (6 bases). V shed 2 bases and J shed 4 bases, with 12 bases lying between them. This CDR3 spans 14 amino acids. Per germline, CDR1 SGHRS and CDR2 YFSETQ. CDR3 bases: TGCGCCAGCAGCTTCACAGGGAGGGGCACTGAAGCTTTCTTT. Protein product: CASSFTGRGTEAFF.

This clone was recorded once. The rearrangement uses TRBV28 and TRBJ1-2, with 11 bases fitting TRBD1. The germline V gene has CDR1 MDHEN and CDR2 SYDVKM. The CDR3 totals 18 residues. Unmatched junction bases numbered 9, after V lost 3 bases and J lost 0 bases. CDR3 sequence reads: CASSFPGQGGTANYGYTF. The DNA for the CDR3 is TGTGCCAGCAGTTTCCCGGGACAGGGGGGTACAGCTAACTATGGCTACACCTTC.

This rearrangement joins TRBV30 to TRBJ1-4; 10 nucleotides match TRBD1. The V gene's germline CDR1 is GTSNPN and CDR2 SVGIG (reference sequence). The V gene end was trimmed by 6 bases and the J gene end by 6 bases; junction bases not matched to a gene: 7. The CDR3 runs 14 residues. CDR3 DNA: TGTGCCTGCAATCCGGACAGGGGGTATGAAAAACTGTTTTTT. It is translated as CACNPDRGYEKLFF. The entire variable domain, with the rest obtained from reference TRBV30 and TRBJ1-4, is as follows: SQTIHQWPATLVQPVGSPLSLECTVEGTSNPNLYWYRQAAGRGLQLLFYSVGIGQISSEVPQNLSASRPQDRQFILSSKKLLLSDSGFYLCACNPDRGYEKLFFGSGTQLSVL.

Here the CDR3 DNA reads TGTGCCAGTAGTGCTCCTCAGCAGTCCTACGAGCAGTACTTC. This encodes CASSAPQQSYEQYF. This rearrangement joins TRBV19 to TRBJ2-7; no definite D call. Germline V gives CDR1 LNHDA, CDR2 SQIVND (reference sequence). The CDR3 consists of 14 residues. Trimming removed 5 bases at V and 1 base at J, with 12 bases between.

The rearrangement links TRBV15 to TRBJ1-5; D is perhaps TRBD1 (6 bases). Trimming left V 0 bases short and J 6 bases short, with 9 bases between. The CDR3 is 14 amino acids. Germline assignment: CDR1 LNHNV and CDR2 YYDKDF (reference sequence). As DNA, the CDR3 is TGTGCCACCAGCAGAGATGGGGGCTTTCAGCCCCAGCATTTT. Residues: CATSRDGGFQPQHF.

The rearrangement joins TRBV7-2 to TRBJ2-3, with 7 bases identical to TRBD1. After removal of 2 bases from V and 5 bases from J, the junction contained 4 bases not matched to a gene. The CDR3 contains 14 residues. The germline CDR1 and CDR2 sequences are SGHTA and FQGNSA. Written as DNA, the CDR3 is TGTGCCAGCAGCTTAACAGGGGCGAGAGATACGCAGTATTTT. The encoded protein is CASSLTGARDTQYF.

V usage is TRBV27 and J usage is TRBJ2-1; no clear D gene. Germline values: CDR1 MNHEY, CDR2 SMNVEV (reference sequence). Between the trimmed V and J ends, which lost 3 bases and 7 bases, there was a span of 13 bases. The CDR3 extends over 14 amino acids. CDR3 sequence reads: CASSFFQVGNEQFF. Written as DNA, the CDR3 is TGTGCCAGCAGTTTTTTTCAGGTGGGGAATGAGCAGTTCTTC.

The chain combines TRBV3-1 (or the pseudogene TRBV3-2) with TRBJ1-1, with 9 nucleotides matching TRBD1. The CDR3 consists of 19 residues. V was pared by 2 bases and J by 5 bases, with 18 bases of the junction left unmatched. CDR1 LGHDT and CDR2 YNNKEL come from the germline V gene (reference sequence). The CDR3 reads CASSQTTDRGKRKRTEAFF. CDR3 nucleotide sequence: TGTGCCAGCAGCCAAACAACGGACAGGGGAAAGAGGAAGAGGACTGAAGCTTTCTTT.

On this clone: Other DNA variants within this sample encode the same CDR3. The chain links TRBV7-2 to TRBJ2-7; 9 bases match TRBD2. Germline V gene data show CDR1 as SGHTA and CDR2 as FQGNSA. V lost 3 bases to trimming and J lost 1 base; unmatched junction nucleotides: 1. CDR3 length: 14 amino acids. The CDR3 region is CASSLGLASYEQYF. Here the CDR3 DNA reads TGTGCCAGCAGCTTGGGACTAGCTTCCTACGAGCAGTACTTC.

The CDR3 bases are TGTGCCAGCAGCGACAGTCATCAGCCCCAGCATTTT. This encodes CASSDSHQPQHF. The chain couples TRBV28 to TRBJ1-5, with a possible D match to TRBD1 (5 bases). The germline V gene has CDR1 MDHEN and CDR2 SYDVKM. The CDR3 runs 12 residues. V gave up 6 bases and J gave up 5 bases, with 8 bases separating them.

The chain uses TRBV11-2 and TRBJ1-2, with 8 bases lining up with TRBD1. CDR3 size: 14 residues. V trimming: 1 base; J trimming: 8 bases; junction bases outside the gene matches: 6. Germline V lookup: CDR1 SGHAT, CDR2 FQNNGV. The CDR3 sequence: CASSLGAGGEGYTF. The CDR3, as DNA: TGTGCCAGCAGCTTAGGGGCAGGGGGCGAAGGCTACACCTTC.

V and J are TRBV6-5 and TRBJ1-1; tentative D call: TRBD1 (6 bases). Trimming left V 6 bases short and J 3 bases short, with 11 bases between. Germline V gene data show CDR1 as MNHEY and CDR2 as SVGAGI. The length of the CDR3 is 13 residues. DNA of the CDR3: TGTGCCAGCAGAGGGGGTGGGGACACTGAAGCTTTCTTT. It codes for CASRGGGDTEAFF.

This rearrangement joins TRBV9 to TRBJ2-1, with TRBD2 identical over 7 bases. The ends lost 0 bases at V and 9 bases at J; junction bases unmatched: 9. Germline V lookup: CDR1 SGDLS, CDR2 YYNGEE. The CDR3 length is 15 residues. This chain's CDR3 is CASSVEGGSFREQFF. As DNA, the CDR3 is TGTGCCAGCAGCGTAGAGGGCGGGAGTTTTCGTGAGCAGTTCTTC.

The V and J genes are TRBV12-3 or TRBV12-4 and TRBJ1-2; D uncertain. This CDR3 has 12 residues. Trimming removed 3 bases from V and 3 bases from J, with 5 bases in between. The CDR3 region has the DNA TGTGCCAGCAGTTTTCTGGACTATGGCTACACCTTC. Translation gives CASSFLDYGYTF.

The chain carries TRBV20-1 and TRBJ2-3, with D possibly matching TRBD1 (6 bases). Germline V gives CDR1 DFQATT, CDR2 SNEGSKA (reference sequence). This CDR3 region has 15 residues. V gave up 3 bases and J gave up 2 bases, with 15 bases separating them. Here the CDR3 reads CSASLPRGSTDTQYF. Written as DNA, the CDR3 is TGCAGTGCTAGTTTACCAAGGGGGTCCACAGATACGCAGTATTTT.

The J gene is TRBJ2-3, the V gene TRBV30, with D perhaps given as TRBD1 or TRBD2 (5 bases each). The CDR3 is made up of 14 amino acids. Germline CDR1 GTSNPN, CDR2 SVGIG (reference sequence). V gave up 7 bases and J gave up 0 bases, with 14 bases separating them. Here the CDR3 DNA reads TGTGCCTCAAGGGACGGATATAGCACAGATACGCAGTATTTT. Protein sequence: CASRDGYSTDTQYF.

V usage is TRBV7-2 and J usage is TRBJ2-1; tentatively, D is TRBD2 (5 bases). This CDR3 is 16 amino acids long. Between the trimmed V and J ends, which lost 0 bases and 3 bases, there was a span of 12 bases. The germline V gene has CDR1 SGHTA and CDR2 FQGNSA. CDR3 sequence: CASSLAGRAHYNEQFF. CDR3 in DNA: TGTGCCAGCAGCTTAGCAGGGCGGGCCCACTACAATGAGCAGTTCTTC.

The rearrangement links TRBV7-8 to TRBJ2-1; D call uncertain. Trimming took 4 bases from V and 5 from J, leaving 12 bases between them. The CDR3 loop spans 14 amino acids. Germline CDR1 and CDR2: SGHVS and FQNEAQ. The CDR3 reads CASSSLSLDNEQFF. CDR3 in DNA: TGTGCCAGCAGCTCACTGAGTCTCGACAATGAGCAGTTCTTC.

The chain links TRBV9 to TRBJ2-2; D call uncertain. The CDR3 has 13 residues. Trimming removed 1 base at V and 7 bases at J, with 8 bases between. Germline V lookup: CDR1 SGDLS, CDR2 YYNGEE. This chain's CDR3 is CASSVLVRGELFF. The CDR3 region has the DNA TGTGCCAGCAGCGTACTCGTTCGCGGGGAGCTGTTTTTT.

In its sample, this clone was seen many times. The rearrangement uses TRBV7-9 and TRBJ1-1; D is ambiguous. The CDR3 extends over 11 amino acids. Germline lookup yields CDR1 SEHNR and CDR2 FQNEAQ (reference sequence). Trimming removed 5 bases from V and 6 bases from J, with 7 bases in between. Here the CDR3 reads CASSPGAEAFF. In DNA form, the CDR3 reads TGTGCCAGCAGCCCCGGAGCTGAAGCTTTCTTT.